This T cell receptor (beta chain) appears in the sequencing data of a study of Ad26.COV2.S vaccination and SARS-CoV-2 variants. Germline V gene sequence: CDR1 MNHEY, CDR2 SVGAGI. The CDR3 has 13 amino acids. The V gene lost 8 bases and the J gene lost 8 bases, with 16 bases spanning the gap. Overall study findings and caveats: Possibly, TCR breadth and depth analyses underestimated total T cell responses. Vaccinated individuals (as opposed to placebo recipients) had higher spike-specific TCR breadth. Similar non-spike TCR breadth was seen in vaccine and placebo recipients. Post-vaccination breadth of spike-specific CD8+ and CD4+ T cell responses was reportedly substantial.

With regard to this clone: The antigen remains unidentified.

TCRdb keeps only in-frame clones here, not all; method: immunoSEQ multiplex PCR. The sample consists of about 97,000 clones, around 82% of them appearing once. The specimen comprised peripheral blood, sampled after recovery from COVID-19. This clonotype originated in a human donor who had recovered from COVID-19. V and J are TRBV6-5 and TRBJ1-5; no reliable D call. The CDR3 loop is CASRVNLYEPQHF. The CDR3 coding sequence is TGTGCCAGCCGCGTCAACCTTTATGAGCCCCAGCATTTT.